The rows below give T cell receptor beta chains drawn from one sample of a study of T cell repertoires in cytomegalovirus infection. No cognate antigen is known for these TCRs. MiXCR, run by TCRdb on the reads, gives a single entry per CDR3 protein. The sample records some 940,000 distinct CDR3 sequences, less than 35% being singletons. Sequencing used cultured CD8+ T cells from PBMCs, obtained from culture after CMV antigen stimulation. All receptors derive from a human donor in good health (CMV status not recorded). Some clones in this sample may be carry-over from other donors' samples. Each CDR3 is given with its conserved first and last residue. D genes are given only for firm matches. Clone size is given for some rows only: seen once, a few or many times, or a class if the clone is expanded.

clone size | J gene | V gene | D gene | CDR3 DNA | CDR3 protein
NA | TRBJ1-3 | TRBV12-3/TRBV12-4 | NA | TGTGCCTTACAGCCCGGACGGAACTCTGGAAACACCATATATTTT | CALQPGRNSGNTIYF
few | TRBJ2-5 | TRBV24-1 | NA | TGTGCCACCAGTGATACGAGGGGGGCCCAGTACTTC | CATSDTRGAQYF
few | TRBJ1-5 | TRBV7-6 | TRBD1 | TGTGCCAGCAGCTTACCGACAGGGGTCGGAAATCAGCCCCAGCATTTT | CASSLPTGVGNQPQHF
NA | TRBJ1-1 | TRBV24-1 | NA | TGTGCCACCAGTGATTCCCGGGACATGGGCCCTTACTTCGACACTGAAGCTTTCTTT | CATSDSRDMGPYFDTEAFF
NA | TRBJ1-3 | TRBV12-3/TRBV12-4 | NA | TGTGCCACTTTCTGGGGTGCGACCATATATTTT | CATFWGATIYF
many | TRBJ2-1 | TRBV7-6 | NA | TGTGCCAGCAGCTTAGCTGTAGGGTATGAGCAGTTCTTC | CASSLAVGYEQFF
NA | TRBJ2-3 | TRBV27 | NA | TGTGCCAGCAGTCCCGGGACCTTGGGGACAGATACGCAGTATTTT | CASSPGTLGTDTQYF
few | TRBJ2-6 | TRBV19 | NA | TGTGCCAGTACCCTACAGGGAGCCCCTGGGGCCAACGTCCTGACTTTC | CASTLQGAPGANVLTF
NA | TRBJ2-1 | TRBV7-6 | NA | TGTGCCAACAGTAGAACAGGGTTCGGGACTACCTCCTACAATGAGCAGTTCTTC | CANSRTGFGTTSYNEQFF
NA | TRBJ1-2 | TRBV7-9 | TRBD1 | TGTGCCAGCAGCCTCCGTGGGCAATATGGGACAGTAGAGGACTATGGCTACACCTTC | CASSLRGQYGTVEDYGYTF
NA | TRBJ2-1 | TRBV27 | TRBD1 | TGTGCCAGCAGTTGGGGGTTGTTTGCCCTAGGGGACAGGGCCTACAATGAGCAGTTCTTC | CASSWGLFALGDRAYNEQFF
NA | TRBJ2-1 | TRBV9 | TRBD1 | TGTGCCAGCAGCCCGGACAGGGGGCCCCGGTTTTATGAGCAGTTCTTC | CASSPDRGPRFYEQFF
NA | TRBJ2-1 | TRBV6-2/TRBV6-3 | TRBD1 | TGTGTCAGCAGTTCCCGACAGGGTCTAGACAATGAGCAGTTCTTC | CVSSSRQGLDNEQFF
few | TRBJ2-3 | TRBV11-1 | TRBD1 | TGTGCCAGCAGTTCACAGGGGGCTGAAGGCACAGATACGCAGTATTTT | CASSSQGAEGTDTQYF
NA | TRBJ2-3 | TRBV15 | NA | TGTGCCACCAGCGGGGGACTGGGAGATACGCAGTATTTT | CATSGGLGDTQYF
many | TRBJ2-1 | TRBV7-8 | NA | TGTGCCAGCAGCTTAAATCCGAGTGATGAGCAGTTCTTC | CASSLNPSDEQFF
NA | TRBJ2-2 | TRBV7-9 | NA | TGTGCCAGCAGCTTAGAGTCCAGGGCCACCGGGGAGCTGTTTTTT | CASSLESRATGELFF
few | TRBJ2-1 | TRBV4-1 | NA | TGCGCCAGCAGCCGATCCGAGGGCGGGGGCCCCTACAATGAGCAGTTCTTC | CASSRSEGGGPYNEQFF
few | TRBJ2-1 | TRBV7-9 | NA | TGTGCCAGCGGCAAAAGCGACCGGGGGCCTTACAATGAGCAGTTCTTC | CASGKSDRGPYNEQFF
NA | TRBJ1-5 | TRBV4-1 | NA | TGCGCCAGCAGCCAAGGCGAGAGGAATCAGCCCCAGCATTTT | CASSQGERNQPQHF
NA | TRBJ2-7 | TRBV7-3 | TRBD2 | TGTGCCAGCAGCTACGGGACTAGCGGCCCCAACTACGAGCAGTACTTC | CASSYGTSGPNYEQYF
few | TRBJ2-7 | TRBV27 | TRBD1 | TGTGCCAGCAGTTTCCTCGCCGGGACAGGGGCGGCCTACGAGCAGTACTTC | CASSFLAGTGAAYEQYF
NA | TRBJ1-2 | TRBV19 | TRBD1 | TGTGCCAGTAGCACCGACAGGACAGGGCTAAGAGCTGGCTACACCTTC | CASSTDRTGLRAGYTF
NA | TRBJ1-1 | TRBV13 | NA | TGTGCCAGCAGCTCAGGGTTCCCGGGGACTGAAGCTTTCTTT | CASSSGFPGTEAFF
few | TRBJ1-2 | TRBV6-1 | NA | TGTGCCAGCAGCCAAACGGGGGGACTCTATGGCTACACCTTC | CASSQTGGLYGYTF
NA | TRBJ1-5 | TRBV6-2/TRBV6-3 | TRBD1 | TGTGCCAGCACTCTGGGACAGGGGTATCAGCCCCAGCATTTT | CASTLGQGYQPQHF
NA | TRBJ2-2 | TRBV4-1 | NA | TGCGCCAGCAGCCACGCCAGGGCCGGGGAGCTGTTTTTT | CASSHARAGELFF
few | TRBJ1-2 | TRBV12-3/TRBV12-4 | NA | TGTGCCAGCAGTTTTAAGGTGGCGATCTATGGCTACACCTTC | CASSFKVAIYGYTF
many | TRBJ2-4 | TRBV7-2 | NA | TGTGCCAGCAGCTCAGGGTTGTTTAACATTCAGTACTTC | CASSSGLFNIQYF
few | TRBJ1-1 | TRBV19 | TRBD1 | TGTGCCAGTAGTATAGGTGGCAGGGGGTCCACTGAAGCTTTCTTT | CASSIGGRGSTEAFF
few | TRBJ1-2 | TRBV14 | NA | TGTGCCAGCAGCCAAACTACCAACTATGGCTACACCTTC | CASSQTTNYGYTF
NA | TRBJ1-2 | TRBV7-9 | NA | TGTGCCAGCAGCTTAGCCCCCGGGACATCTAACTATGGCTACACCTTC | CASSLAPGTSNYGYTF
medium-sized | TRBJ2-1 | TRBV7-2 | TRBD2 | TGTGCCAGCAGCTTAGTAGCGGGGGAATGGAATGAGCAGTTCTTC | CASSLVAGEWNEQFF
few | TRBJ1-1 | TRBV6-2/TRBV6-3 | NA | TGTGCCAGCAGTTACGGGTTAGTTGAAGCTTTCTTT | CASSYGLVEAFF
NA | TRBJ2-7 | TRBV19 | NA | TGTGCCAGTAGTATAGACGGCGGAGCGAAACTCTACGAGCAGTACTTC | CASSIDGGAKLYEQYF
NA | TRBJ2-5 | TRBV12-3/TRBV12-4 | TRBD1 | TGTGCCAGCAGTTTGGGACAGAAGAAAGAGACCCAGTACTTC | CASSLGQKKETQYF
NA | TRBJ1-4 | TRBV19 | TRBD1 | TGTGCCAGTAGTACAGGGACAGGGGGCGCCGGTGAAAAACTGTTTTTT | CASSTGTGGAGEKLFF
NA | TRBJ2-1 | TRBV5-1 | NA | TGCGCCAGCAGCTTGGTGGTTCCCCTTGGGTCGGACGGTGAGCAGTTCTTC | CASSLVVPLGSDGEQFF
few | TRBJ2-1 | TRBV7-6 | TRBD2 | TGTGCCAGCAGCCCGGGGACTAGCGGGGGGGGTGATGAGCAGTTCTTC | CASSPGTSGGGDEQFF
many | TRBJ2-1 | TRBV7-2 | NA | TGTGCCAGCAGCTTAGGTCGGGGGTTAAAAAACAATGAGCAGTTCTTC | CASSLGRGLKNNEQFF
many | TRBJ1-6 | TRBV7-2 | NA | TGTGCCAGCAGCCAAAGACAGTTTTATAATTCACCCCTCCACTTT | CASSQRQFYNSPLHF
many | TRBJ2-3 | TRBV7-8 | TRBD2 | TGTGCCAGCAGCTTAGAAGCGGGGGGCCTCAACACAGATACGCAGTATTTT | CASSLEAGGLNTDTQYF
NA | TRBJ2-7 | TRBV5-4 | NA | TGTGCCTTGGGGGCAGGAGGCGGGCAGTACTTC | CALGAGGGQYF
NA | TRBJ2-7 | TRBV6-5 | TRBD1 | TGTGCCAGCAGGATGGGACAGGGAGGGGACGAGCAGTACTTC | CASRMGQGGDEQYF
NA | TRBJ2-5 | TRBV6-6 | NA | TGTGCCAGCACGGGCACATTGGAGACCCAGTACTTC | CASTGTLETQYF